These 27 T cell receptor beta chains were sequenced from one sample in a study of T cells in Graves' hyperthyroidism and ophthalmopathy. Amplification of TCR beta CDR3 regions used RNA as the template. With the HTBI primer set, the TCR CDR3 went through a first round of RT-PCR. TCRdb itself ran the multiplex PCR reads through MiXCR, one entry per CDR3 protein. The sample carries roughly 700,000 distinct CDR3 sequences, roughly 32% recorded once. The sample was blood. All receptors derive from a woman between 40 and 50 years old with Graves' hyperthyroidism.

The CDR3 nucleotides read TGTGCCAGCAGTTTGGGATACACCTTC. Its translation is CASSLGYTF. The chain uses TRBV2 and TRBJ1-2; D not certain. The CDR3 sequence is 9 residues long. Trimming took 5 bases from V and 11 from J, leaving 6 bases between them. The germline CDR1 and CDR2 sequences are SNHLY and FYNNEI.

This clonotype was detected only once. For the CDR3, the DNA is TGCAGCGTTGAAGATCCGGCTCTCCCGTACGAGCAGTACTTC. This sequence encodes CSVEDPALPYEQYF. The V gene is TRBV29-1, the J gene TRBJ2-7; D ambiguous. Per the germline V gene, CDR1 is SQVTM and CDR2 is ANQGSEA. Trimming removed 0 bases at V and 4 bases at J, with 13 bases between. CDR3 length: 14 amino acids.

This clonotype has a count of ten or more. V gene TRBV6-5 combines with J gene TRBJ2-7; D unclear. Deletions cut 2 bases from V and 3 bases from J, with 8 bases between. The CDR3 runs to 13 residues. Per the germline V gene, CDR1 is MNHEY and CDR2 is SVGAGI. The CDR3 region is CASSYGSGYEQYF. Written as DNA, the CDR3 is TGTGCCAGCAGTTACGGCTCCGGCTACGAGCAGTACTTC.

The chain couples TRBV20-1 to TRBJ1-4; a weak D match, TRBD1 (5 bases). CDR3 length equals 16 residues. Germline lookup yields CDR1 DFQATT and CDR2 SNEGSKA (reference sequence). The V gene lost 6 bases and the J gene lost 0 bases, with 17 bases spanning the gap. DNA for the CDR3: TGCAGTGCCCTGGGACGGAGCCACTCAACTAATGAAAAACTGTTTTTT. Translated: CSALGRSHSTNEKLFF.

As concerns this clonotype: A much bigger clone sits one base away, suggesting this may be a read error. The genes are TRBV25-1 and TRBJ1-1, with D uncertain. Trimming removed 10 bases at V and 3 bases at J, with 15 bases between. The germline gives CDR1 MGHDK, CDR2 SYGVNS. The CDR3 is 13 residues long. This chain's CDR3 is CATVISADTEAFF. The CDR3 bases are TGTGCCACCGTAATATCGGCGGACACTGAAGCTTTCTTT.

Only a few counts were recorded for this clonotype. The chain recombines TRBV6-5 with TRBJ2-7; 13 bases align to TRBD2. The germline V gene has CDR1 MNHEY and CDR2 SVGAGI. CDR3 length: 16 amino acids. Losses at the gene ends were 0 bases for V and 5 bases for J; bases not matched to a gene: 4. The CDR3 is CASSYSLGLAGHEQYF. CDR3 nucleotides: TGTGCCAGCAGTTACTCTTTGGGACTAGCGGGGCACGAGCAGTACTTC.

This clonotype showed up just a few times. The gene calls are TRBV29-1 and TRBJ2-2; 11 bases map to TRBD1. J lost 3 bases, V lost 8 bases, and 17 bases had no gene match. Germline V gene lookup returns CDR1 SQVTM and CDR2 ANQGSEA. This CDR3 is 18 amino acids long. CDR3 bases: TGCAGCCCCCCTTTGGACAGGGGGCAAGCTAGTGACACCGGGGAGCTGTTTTTT. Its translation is CSPPLDRGQASDTGELFF.

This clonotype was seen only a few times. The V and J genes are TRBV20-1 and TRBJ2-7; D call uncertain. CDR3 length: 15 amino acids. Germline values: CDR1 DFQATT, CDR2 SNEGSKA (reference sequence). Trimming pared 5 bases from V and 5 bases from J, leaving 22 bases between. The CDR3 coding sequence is TGCAGTGCTCTCGGTTTGGGCCACGCTCCGGACGAGCAGTACTTC. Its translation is CSALGLGHAPDEQYF.

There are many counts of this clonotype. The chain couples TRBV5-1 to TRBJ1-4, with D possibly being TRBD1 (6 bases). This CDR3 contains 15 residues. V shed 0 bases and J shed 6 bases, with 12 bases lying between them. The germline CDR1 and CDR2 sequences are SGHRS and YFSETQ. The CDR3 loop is CASSLGGRGYEKLFF. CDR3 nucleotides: TGCGCCAGCAGCTTGGGAGGCAGGGGTTATGAAAAACTGTTTTTT.

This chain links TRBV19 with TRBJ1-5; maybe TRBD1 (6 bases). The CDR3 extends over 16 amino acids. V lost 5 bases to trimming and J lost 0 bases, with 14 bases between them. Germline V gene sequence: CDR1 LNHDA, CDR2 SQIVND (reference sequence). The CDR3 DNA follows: TGTGCCAGTAGTCCCCGGGGGCGAGATAGCAATCAGCCCCAGCATTTT. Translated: CASSPRGRDSNQPQHF.

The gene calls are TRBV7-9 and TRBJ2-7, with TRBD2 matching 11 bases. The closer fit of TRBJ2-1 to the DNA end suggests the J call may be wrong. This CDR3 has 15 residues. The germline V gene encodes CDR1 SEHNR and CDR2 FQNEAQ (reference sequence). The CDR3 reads CASSFLAGGHNEQFF. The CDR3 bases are TGTGCCAGCAGCTTCCTAGCGGGGGGCCACAATGAGCAGTTCTTC.

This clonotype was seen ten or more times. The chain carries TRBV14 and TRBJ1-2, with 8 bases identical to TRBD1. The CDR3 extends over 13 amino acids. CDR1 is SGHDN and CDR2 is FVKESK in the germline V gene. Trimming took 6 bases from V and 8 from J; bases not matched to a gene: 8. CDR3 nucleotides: TGTGCCAGCAGACGGACAGGGTCTTGGGGCTACACCTTC. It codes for CASRRTGSWGYTF.

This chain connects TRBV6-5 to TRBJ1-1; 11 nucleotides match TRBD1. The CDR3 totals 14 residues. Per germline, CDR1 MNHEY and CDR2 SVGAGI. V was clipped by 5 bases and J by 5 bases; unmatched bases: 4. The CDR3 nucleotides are TGTGCCAGCAGTGGGACAGGGGGAATGACTGAAGCTTTCTTT. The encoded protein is CASSGTGGMTEAFF.

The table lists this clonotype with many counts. Here the CDR3 DNA reads TGTGCCAGCAGCTTATCAGGGATGGATGGCTACACCTTC. Its translation is CASSLSGMDGYTF. This chain joins TRBV6-6 and TRBJ1-2; weak D call: TRBD1 (5 bases). The germline V and J ends were trimmed by 6 bases and 6 bases, with 14 bases remaining between them. CDR1 is MNHNY and CDR2 is SVGAGI in the germline V gene (reference sequence). There are 13 residues in the CDR3.

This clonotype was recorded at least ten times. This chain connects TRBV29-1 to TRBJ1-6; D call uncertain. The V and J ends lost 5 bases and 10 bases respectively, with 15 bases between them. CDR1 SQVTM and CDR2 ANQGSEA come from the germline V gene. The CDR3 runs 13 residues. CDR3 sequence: CSVSVAGGSPLHF. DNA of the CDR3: TGCAGCGTTTCAGTAGCAGGAGGGTCACCCCTCCACTTT.

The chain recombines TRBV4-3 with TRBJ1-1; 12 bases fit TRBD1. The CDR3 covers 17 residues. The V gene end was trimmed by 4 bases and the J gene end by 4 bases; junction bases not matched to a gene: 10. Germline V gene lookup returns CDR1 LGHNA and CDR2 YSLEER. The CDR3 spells CASSLNAGTGGLTEAFF. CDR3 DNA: TGCGCCAGCAGCCTTAATGCCGGGACAGGGGGCCTCACTGAAGCTTTCTTT.

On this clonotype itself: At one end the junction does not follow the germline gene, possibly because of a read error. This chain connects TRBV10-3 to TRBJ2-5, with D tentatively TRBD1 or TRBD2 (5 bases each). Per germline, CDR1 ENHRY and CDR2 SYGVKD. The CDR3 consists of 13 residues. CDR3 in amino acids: CASSARDEETQYF. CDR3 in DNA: TGTGCCAGCAGTGCCCGGGACGAAGAGACCCAGTACTTC.

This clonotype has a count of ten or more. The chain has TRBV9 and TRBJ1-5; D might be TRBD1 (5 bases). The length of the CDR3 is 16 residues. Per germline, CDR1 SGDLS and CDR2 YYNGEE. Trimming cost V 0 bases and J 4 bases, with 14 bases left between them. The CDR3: CASSVGRGRENQPQHF. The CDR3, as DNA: TGTGCCAGCAGCGTAGGTAGGGGACGGGAAAATCAGCCCCAGCATTTT.

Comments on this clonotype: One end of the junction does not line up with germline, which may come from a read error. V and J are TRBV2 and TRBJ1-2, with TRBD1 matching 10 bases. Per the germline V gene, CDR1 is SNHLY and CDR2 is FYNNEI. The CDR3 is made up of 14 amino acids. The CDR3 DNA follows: TGTGCCAGCAGTGGACAGGGGGCATCCTATGGCCACACCTTC. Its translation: CASSGQGASYGHTF.

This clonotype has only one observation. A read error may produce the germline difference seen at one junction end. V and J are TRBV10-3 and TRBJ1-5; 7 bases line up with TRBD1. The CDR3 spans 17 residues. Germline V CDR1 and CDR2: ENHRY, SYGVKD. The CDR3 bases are TGTGCCAGCAGTTACTCCGGACAGGAGTATAGCAATCAGCCCCAGCATTTT. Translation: CASSYSGQEYSNQPQHF.

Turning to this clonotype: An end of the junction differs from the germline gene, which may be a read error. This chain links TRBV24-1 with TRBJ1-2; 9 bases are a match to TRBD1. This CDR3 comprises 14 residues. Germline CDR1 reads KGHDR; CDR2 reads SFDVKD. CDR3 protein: CASRSAQGAGGYTF. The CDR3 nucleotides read TGCGCCAGCAGATCCGCACAGGGGGCGGGTGGCTACACCTTC.

The CDR3 nucleotides read TGTGCCAGCAGTTACTCCGAAGCTTTCTTT. It specifies CASSYSEAFF. The chain employs TRBV6-5 and TRBJ1-1; D gene ambiguous. Germline V gene lookup returns CDR1 MNHEY and CDR2 SVGAGI. CDR3 size: 10 residues. Trimming took off 0 bases at V and 8 bases at J, with 1 base between the two ends.

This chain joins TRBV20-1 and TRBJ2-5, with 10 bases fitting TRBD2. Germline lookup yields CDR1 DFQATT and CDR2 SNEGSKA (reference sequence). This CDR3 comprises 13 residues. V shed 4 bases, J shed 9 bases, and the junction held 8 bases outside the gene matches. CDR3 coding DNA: TGCAGTGCTATGTGGCTAGCGGGAGAACCCCAGTACTTC. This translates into CSAMWLAGEPQYF.

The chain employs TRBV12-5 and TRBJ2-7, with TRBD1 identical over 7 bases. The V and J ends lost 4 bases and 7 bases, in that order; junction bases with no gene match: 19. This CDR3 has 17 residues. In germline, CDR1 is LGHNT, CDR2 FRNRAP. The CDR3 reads CASGWSHPLTGKFEQYF. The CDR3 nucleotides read TGTGCTAGTGGTTGGTCCCACCCCTTGACAGGGAAGTTTGAGCAGTACTTC.

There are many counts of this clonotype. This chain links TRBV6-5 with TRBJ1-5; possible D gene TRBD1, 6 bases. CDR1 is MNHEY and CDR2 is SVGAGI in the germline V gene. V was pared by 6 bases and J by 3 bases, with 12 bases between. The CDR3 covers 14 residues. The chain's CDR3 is CASSHRGPNQPQHF. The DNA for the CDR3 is TGTGCCAGCAGCCATCGGGGGCCCAATCAGCCCCAGCATTTT.

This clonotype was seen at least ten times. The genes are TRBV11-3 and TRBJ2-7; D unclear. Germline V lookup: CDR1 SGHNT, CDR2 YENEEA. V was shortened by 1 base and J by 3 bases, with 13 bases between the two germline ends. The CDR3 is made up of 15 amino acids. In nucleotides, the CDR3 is TGTGCCAGCAGCTTAGTAACAGACCGATTCTACGAGCAGTACTTC. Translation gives CASSLVTDRFYEQYF.

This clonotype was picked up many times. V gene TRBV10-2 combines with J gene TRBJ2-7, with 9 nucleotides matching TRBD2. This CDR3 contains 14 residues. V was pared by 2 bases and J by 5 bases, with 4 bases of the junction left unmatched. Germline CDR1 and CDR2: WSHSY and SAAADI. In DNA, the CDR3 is TGCGCCAGCAGTGAGGAGCGGGAGGTTGACGAGCAGTACTTC. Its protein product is CASSEEREVDEQYF.